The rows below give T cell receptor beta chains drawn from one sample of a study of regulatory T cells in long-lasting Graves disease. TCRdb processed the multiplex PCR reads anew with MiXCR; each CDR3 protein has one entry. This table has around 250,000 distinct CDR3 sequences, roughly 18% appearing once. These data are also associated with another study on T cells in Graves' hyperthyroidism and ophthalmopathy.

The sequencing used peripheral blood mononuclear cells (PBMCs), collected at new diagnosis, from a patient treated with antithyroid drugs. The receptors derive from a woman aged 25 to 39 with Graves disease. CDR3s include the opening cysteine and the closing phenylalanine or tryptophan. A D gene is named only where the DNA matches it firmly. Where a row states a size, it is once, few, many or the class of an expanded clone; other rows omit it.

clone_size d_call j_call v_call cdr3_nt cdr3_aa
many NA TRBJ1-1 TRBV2 TGTGCCAGCAGTGAATTTGGGGTGAACACTGAAGCTTTCTTT CASSEFGVNTEAFF
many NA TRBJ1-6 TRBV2 TGTGCCAGCAGTGAATCCTCTGATAATTCACCCCTCCACTTT CASSESSDNSPLHF
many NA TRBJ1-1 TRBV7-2 TGTGCCAGCAGCTTAACCAGGGGCACTGAAGCTTTCTTT CASSLTRGTEAFF
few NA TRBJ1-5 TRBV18 TGTGCCAGCTCACCTTACAAGGAGGCTAGCAATCAGCCCCAGCATTTT CASSPYKEASNQPQHF
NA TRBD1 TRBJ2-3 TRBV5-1 TGCGCCAGCAGCCACCGCGGGACAGGGGGCGTTGCAGATACGCAGTATTTT CASSHRGTGGVADTQYF
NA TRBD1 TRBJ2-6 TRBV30 TGTGCCTGGAGTTTAAAGGGGACAGCGGTGTCTGGGGCCAACGTCCTGACTTTC CAWSLKGTAVSGANVLTF
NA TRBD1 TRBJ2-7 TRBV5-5 TGTGCCAGCAGTTCCGGACAGGGATATTCCTACGAGCAGTACTTC CASSSGQGYSYEQYF
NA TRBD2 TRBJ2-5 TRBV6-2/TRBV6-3 TGTGCCAGCAGTTACGTCGCGGGACTATTGGCGTACTTC CASSYVAGLLAYF
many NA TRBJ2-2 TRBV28 TGTGCCAGCAGTTCCCCGGGCTTAGGCACCGGGGAGCTGTTTTTT CASSSPGLGTGELFF
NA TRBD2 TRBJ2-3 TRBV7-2 TGTGCCAGCAGACCTAGCGGGACTAGCGGCACATATACGCAGTATTTT CASRPSGTSGTYTQYF
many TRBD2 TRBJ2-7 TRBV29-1 TGCAGCGTTGCTACCCTCACCGGGACTAGGAGGCACGAGCAGTACTTC CSVATLTGTRRHEQYF
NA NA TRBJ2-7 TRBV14 TGTGCCAGCAGCTTAGCCGGGACACCTTATGGAGAGCAGTACTTC CASSLAGTPYGEQYF
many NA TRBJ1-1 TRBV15 TGTGCCACCAGCAACGGGCAATGGCCTAGGCGGGAGTACACTGAAGCTTTCTTT CATSNGQWPRREYTEAFF
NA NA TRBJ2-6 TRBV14 TGTGCCAGCAGGATAACTGGGGCCAACGTCCCGACTTTC CASRITGANVPTF
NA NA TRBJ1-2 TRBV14 TGTGCCAGCAGCCGGGACAAAGCATATGGCTACACCTTC CASSRDKAYGYTF
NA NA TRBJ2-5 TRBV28 TGTGCCAGCAGCGACGGGTCATTTCAAGAGACCCAGTACTTC CASSDGSFQETQYF
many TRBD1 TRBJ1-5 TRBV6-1 TGTGCCAGCAGTCTGGCAGGGGGATTTCAGCCCCAGCATTTT CASSLAGGFQPQHF
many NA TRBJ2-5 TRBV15 TGTGCCACCAGCAGAGATCACGGCGGAGAGACCCAGTACTTC CATSRDHGGETQYF
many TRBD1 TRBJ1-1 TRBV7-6 TGTGCCAGCAGCAAAAGGGTCGGGACAGTGAACACTGAAGCTTTCTTT CASSKRVGTVNTEAFF
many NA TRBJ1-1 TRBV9 TGTGCCAGCAGCGTAATGGCGCGGGCTTTCTTT CASSVMARAFF
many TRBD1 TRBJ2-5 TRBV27 TGTGCCAGCAGTCTCATCTTGCTAGGACAGGGATCGGAGACCCAGTACTTC CASSLILLGQGSETQYF
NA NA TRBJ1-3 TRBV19 TGTGCCAGTAGTATCGGAGCAGGGGCTGGAAACACCATATATTTT CASSIGAGAGNTIYF
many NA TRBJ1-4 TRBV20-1 TGCAGTTCGAGGGGCCCTAATAATGAAAAACTGTTTTTT CSSRGPNNEKLFF
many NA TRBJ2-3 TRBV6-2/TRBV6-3 TGTGCCAGCAGTTACAGGGGGGTCACAGATACGCAGTATTTT CASSYRGVTDTQYF
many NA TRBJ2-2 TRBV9 TGTGCCAGCAGCGCAATAAATGGGAACACCGGGGAGCTGTTTTTT CASSAINGNTGELFF
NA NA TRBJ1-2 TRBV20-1 TGCAGTGCTAGGACAGCAGACTATGGCTACACCTTC CSARTADYGYTF
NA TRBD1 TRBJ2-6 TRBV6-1 TGTGCCGTAGGTCAGGGGGAATCTGGGGCCAACGTCCTGACTTTC CAVGQGESGANVLTF
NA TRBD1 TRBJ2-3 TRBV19 TGTGCCAGTACGGTTACAGGGGGCAAGTTGGCGGCAGATACGCAGTATTTT CASTVTGGKLAADTQYF
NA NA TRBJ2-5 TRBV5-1 TGCGCCAGCAGCTTGCAGGCTAGCCGGGAGACCCAGTACTTC CASSLQASRETQYF
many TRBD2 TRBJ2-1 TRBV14 TGTGCCAGCAGCCAAGAGATCCTGGGGGGGGCCTACAATGAGCAGTTCTTC CASSQEILGGAYNEQFF